This note documents a single T cell receptor beta chain sequence. Seattle-derived patients entered the study during active infection and were followed longitudinally. The protocol was immunoSEQ multiplex PCR, while the TCRdb copy is restricted to in-frame clones and leaves out a portion. The data show 300,000 to 400,000 clones, 87% seen once. These data belong to a study of blood T cell repertoires in COVID-19. Study overall: Acute and convalescent COVID-19 samples came from the United States, Italy and Spain.

CDR3 size: 16 residues. Germline CDR1 MDHEN, CDR2 SYDVKM. Trimming took 6 bases from V and 4 from J; bases not matched to a gene: 15. Sequenced input: peripheral blood. This TCR was sampled from a woman in her sixties or seventies with COVID-19, enrolled during active disease. The gene calls are TRBV28 and TRBJ2-7, with 7 nucleotides matching TRBD1. The CDR3 loop is CASSPASGQTLYEQYF. The CDR3 DNA reads TGTGCCAGCAGCCCAGCTTCGGGACAGACCCTTTACGAGCAGTACTTC. The full variable domain, its missing parts supplied by reference TRBV28 and TRBJ2-7, is DVKVTQSSRYLVKRTGEKVFLECVQDMDHENMFWYRQDPGLGLRLIYFSYDVKMKEKGDIPEGYSVSREKKERFSLILESASTNQTSMYLCASSPASGQTLYEQYFGPGTRLTVT.